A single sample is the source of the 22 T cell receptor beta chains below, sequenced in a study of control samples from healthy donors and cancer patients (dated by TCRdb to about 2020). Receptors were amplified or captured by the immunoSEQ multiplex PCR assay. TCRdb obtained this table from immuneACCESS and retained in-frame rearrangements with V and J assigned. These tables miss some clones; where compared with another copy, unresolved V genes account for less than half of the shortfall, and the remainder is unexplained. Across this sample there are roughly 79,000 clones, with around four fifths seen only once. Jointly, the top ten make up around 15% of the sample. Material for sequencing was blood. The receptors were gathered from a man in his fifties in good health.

The CDR3 nucleotides are TGTGCCAGCAGCTTGGCTAGCGGGAGGGTTGGGGGAAGCTCCTACGAGCAGTACTTC. Translated, it gives CASSLASGRVGGSSYEQYF. This rearrangement joins TRBV5-4 to TRBJ2-7; 12 positions agree with TRBD2. The CDR3 consists of 19 residues. Losses at the gene ends were 0 bases for V and 0 bases for J; bases not matched to a gene: 10. Germline V CDR1 and CDR2: SGHNT, YYREEE (reference sequence).

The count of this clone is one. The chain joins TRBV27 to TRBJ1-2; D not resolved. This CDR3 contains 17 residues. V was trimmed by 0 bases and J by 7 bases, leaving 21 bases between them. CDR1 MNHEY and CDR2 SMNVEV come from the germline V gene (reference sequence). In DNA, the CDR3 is TGTGCCAGCAGTTTATCTGTTGGATTTGCGGGAGAGTCTGGCTACACCTTC. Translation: CASSLSVGFAGESGYTF.

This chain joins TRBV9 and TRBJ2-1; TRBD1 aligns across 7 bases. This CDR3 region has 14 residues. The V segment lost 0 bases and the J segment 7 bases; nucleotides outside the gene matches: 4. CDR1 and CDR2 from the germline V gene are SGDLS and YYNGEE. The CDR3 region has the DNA TGTGCCAGCAGCGTAGCGGGACAGACTAATGAGCAGTTCTTC. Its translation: CASSVAGQTNEQFF. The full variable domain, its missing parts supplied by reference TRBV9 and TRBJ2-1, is DSGVTQTPKHLITATGQRVTLRCSPRSGDLSVYWYQQSLDQGLQFLIQYYNGEERAKGNILERFSAQQFPDLHSELNLSSLELGDSALYFCASSVAGQTNEQFFGPGTRLTVL.

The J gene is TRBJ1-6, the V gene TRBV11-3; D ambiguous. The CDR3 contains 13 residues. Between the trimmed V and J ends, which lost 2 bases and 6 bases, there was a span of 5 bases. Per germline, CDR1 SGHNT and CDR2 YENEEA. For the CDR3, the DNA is TGTGCCAGCAGCTTAACCAGTAATTCACCCCTCCACTTT. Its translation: CASSLTSNSPLHF.

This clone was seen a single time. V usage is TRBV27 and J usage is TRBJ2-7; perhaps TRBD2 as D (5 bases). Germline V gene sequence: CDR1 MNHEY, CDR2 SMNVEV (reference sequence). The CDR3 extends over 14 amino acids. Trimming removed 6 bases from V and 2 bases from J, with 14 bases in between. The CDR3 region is CASSLAPLAYEQYF. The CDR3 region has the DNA TGTGCCAGCAGCCTAGCTCCACTGGCCTACGAGCAGTACTTC.

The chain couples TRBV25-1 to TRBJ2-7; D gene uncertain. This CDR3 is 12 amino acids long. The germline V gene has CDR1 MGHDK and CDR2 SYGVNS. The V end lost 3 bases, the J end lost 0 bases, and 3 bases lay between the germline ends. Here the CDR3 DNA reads TGTGCCAGCAGTGACAGCTCCTACGAGCAGTACTTC. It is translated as CASSDSSYEQYF.

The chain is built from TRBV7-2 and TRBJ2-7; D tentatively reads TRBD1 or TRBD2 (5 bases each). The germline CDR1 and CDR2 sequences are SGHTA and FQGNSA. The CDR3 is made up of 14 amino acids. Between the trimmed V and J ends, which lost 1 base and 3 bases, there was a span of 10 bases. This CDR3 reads CASSLERGLYEQYF. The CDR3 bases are TGTGCCAGCAGCTTAGAACGGGGCCTCTACGAGCAGTACTTC.

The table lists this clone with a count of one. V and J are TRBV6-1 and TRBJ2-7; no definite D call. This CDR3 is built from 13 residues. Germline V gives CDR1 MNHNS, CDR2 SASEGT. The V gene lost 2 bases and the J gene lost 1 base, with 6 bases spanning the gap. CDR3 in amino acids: CASSEQWSYEQYF. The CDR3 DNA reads TGTGCCAGCAGTGAACAGTGGTCCTACGAGCAGTACTTC.

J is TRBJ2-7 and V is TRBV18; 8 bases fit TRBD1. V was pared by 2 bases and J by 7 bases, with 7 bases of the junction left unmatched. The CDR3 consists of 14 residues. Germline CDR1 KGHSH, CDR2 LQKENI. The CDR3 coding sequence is TGTGCCAGCTCACCAGGGTCAGGGGGCAAAGAGCAGTACTTC. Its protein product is CASSPGSGGKEQYF.

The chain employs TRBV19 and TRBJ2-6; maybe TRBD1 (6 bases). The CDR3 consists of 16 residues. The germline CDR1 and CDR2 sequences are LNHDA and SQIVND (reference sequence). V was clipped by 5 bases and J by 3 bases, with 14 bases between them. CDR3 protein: CASSGQPGYGANVLTF. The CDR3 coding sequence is TGTGCCAGTAGTGGACAGCCAGGGTATGGGGCCAACGTCCTGACTTTC.

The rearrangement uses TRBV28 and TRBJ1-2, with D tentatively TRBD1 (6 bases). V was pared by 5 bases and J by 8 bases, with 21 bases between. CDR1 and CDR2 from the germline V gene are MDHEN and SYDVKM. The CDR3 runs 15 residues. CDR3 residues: CASSLQYRTATGYTF. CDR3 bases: TGTGCCAGCAGTCTTCAATACAGGACAGCTACCGGCTACACCTTC.

The CDR3 nucleotides read TGTGCCAGTACCCAGGCAGGGTCTATGAACACTGAAGCTTTCTTT. It specifies CASTQAGSMNTEAFF. The V gene is TRBV19, the J gene TRBJ1-1, with TRBD1 as a possible D gene (5 bases). The CDR3 covers 15 residues. Germline CDR1 is LNHDA and CDR2 is SQIVND (reference sequence). V lost 7 bases to trimming and J lost 0 bases, with 15 bases between them.

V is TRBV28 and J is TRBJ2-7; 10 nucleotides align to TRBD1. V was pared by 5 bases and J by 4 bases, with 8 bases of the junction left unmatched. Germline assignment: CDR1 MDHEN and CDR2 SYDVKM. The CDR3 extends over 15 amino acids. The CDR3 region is CASSPRDRGPYEQYF. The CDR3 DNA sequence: TGTGCCAGCAGTCCCCGGGACAGGGGACCTTACGAGCAGTACTTC.

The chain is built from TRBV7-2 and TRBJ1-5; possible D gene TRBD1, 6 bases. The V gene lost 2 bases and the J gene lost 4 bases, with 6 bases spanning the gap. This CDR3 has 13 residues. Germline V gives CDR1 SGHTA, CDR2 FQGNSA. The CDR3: CASSLQGNQPQHF. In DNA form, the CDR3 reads TGTGCCAGCAGCTTACAGGGGAATCAGCCCCAGCATTTT.

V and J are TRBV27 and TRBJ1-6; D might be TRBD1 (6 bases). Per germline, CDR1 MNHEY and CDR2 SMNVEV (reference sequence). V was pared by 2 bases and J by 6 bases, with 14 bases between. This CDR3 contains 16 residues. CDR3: CASSLIPGTLNSPLHF. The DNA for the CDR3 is TGTGCCAGCAGTTTAATACCCGGGACACTTAATTCACCCCTCCACTTT.

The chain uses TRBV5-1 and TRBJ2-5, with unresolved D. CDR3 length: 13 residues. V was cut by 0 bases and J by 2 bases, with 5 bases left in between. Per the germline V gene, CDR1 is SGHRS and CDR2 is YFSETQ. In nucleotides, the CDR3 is TGCGCCAGCAGCTTGGGGCTACAAGAGACCCAGTACTTC. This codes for CASSLGLQETQYF.

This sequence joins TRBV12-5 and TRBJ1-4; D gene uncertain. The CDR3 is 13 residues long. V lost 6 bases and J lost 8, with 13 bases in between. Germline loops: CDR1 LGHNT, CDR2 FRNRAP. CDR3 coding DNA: TGTGCTAGTGGCCCACTCTCGGGCGAAAAACTGTTTTTT. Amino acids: CASGPLSGEKLFF.

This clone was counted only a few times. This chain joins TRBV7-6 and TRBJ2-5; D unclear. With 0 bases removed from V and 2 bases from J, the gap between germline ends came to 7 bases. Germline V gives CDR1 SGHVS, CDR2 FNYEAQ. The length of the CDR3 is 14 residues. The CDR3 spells CASSLAWRQETQYF. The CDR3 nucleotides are TGTGCCAGCAGCTTAGCTTGGAGACAAGAGACCCAGTACTTC.

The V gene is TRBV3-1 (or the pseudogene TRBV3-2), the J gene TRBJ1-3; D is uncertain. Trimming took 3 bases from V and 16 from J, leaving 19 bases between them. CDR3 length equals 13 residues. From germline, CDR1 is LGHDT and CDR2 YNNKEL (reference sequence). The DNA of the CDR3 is TGTGCCAGCAGCCACCAAGGGCCTTCGGGAAAGTATTTT. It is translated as CASSHQGPSGKYF.

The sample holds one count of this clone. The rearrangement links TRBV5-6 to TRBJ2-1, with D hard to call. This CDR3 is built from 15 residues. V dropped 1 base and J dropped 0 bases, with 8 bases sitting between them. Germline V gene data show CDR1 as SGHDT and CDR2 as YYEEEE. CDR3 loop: CASSLLDNSYNEQFF. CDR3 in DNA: TGTGCCAGCAGCTTGCTCGACAACTCCTACAATGAGCAGTTCTTC.

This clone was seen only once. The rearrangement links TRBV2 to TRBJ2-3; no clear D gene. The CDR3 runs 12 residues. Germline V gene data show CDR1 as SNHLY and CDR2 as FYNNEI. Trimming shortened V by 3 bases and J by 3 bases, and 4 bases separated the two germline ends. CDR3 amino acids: CASSDWTDTQYF. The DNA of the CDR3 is TGTGCCAGCAGTGACTGGACAGATACGCAGTATTTT.

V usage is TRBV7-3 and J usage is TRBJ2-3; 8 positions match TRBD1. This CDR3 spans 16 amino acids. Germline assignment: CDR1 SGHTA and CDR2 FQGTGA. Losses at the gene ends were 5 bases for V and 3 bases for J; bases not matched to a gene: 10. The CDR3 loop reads CASSHRTGQGTDTQYF. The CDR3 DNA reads TGTGCCAGCAGCCACCGGACAGGGCAAGGGACAGATACGCAGTATTTT.